Listed below are T cell receptor beta chains from one sample, sequenced in a study of CD8 T cells in ankylosing spondylitis. TCRdb analysed the 5' RACE reads with MiXCR anew, one entry per CDR3 protein. The sample lists 750,000 to 850,000 distinct CDR3 sequences; over 9.5% were seen once. The source material was blood, either unsorted or a sorted T cell fraction (not recorded which). The receptors here all came from a male donor with ankylosing spondylitis. Both conserved end residues are part of each CDR3. Fields, in order: clone size, J gene, D gene, V gene, CDR3 DNA, CDR3 protein. A D gene is named only where the DNA matches it firmly. Size is stated for part of the rows, as once, few or many counts, or as a class when the clone is expanded.

- TRBJ2-5 - TRBV5-1 TGCGCCAGCAGCTTACTACCCTCGGAGGGGACCCAGTACTTC CASSLLPSEGTQYF
- TRBJ2-4 TRBD2 TRBV7-2 TGTGCCAGCAGCTCCCGGCTAGCGGGAAAAAACATTCAGTACTTC CASSSRLAGKNIQYF
many TRBJ2-1 TRBD2 TRBV20-1 TGCAGAACAACCGGGACTAGCGGGAACGGTGAGCAGTTCTTC CRTTGTSGNGEQFF
- TRBJ2-1 TRBD1 TRBV10-3 TGTGCCATCAGTGAGCGATCCGGGACAGGGCAAAATGAGCAGTTCTTC CAISERSGTGQNEQFF
- TRBJ2-7 - TRBV5-5 TGTGCCAGCAGCCCCTTAGGGGCCGTCTCCTACGAGCAGTACTTC CASSPLGAVSYEQYF
few TRBJ2-3 - TRBV5-1 TGCGCCAGCAGAAGGGGGGACACAGATACGCAGTATTTT CASRRGDTDTQYF
few TRBJ2-7 TRBD2 TRBV5-6 TGTGCCAGCAGACTGACTAGCGGGAGGATCTACGAGCAGTACTTC CASRLTSGRIYEQYF
- TRBJ1-2 TRBD1 TRBV5-1 TGCGCCAGCAGCTGGGACAGGGGAAACTATGGCTACACCTTC CASSWDRGNYGYTF
many TRBJ2-3 TRBD2 TRBV20-1 TGCAGTGCTAGGCCTAGCGGGACAGATACGCAGTATTTT CSARPSGTDTQYF
- TRBJ2-1 - TRBV7-2 TGTGCCAGCAGCTTAGGGGGACACCATTTAGATGAGCAGTTCTTC CASSLGGHHLDEQFF
few TRBJ2-3 - TRBV11-2 TGTGCCAGCAGCTCCCACGGGCAGGGCTTTTGGGGCCGTAGCACAGATACGCAGTATTTT CASSSHGQGFWGRSTDTQYF
- TRBJ1-5 - TRBV10-3 TGTGCCAGTGATAAGGGGGAGGGTCAGCCCCAGCATTTT CASDKGEGQPQHF
few TRBJ2-7 TRBD1 TRBV7-2 TGTGCCAGCAGCTTTTACAGGGGTTACGAGCAGTACTTC CASSFYRGYEQYF
few TRBJ1-2 TRBD1 TRBV5-1 TGCGCCAGCAGCATCGACAGGGTCGGTGGCTACACCTTC CASSIDRVGGYTF
- TRBJ2-7 TRBD2 TRBV6-5 TGTGCCAGCAGCCCCGCTTTAGGGAGGGGTGGACTCTACGAGCAGTACTTC CASSPALGRGGLYEQYF
- TRBJ1-1 TRBD1 TRBV27 TGTGCCAGCAGTTTAGCCCTCCACAGGGGTGGGGACACTGAAGCTTTCTTT CASSLALHRGGDTEAFF
few TRBJ1-1 - TRBV15 TGTGCCACCCAACCTGGGGGCTTCGAGAACACTGAAGCTTTCTTT CATQPGGFENTEAFF
- TRBJ1-1 - TRBV20-1 TGCAGTGCGTCGAATGTACAGGCTGGCACTGAAGCTTTCTTT CSASNVQAGTEAFF
- TRBJ2-5 TRBD2 TRBV13 TGTGCCAGCAAAACTAGCGGCTACCAAGAGACCCAGTACTTC CASKTSGYQETQYF
many TRBJ1-2 - TRBV6-1 TGTGCCAGCAGTCGGACCAAGGACTATGGCTACACCTTC CASSRTKDYGYTF
- TRBJ2-2 TRBD2 TRBV5-1 TGCGCCAGCAGTTCGGGACTAGCGATTAACACCGGGGAGCTGTTTTTT CASSSGLAINTGELFF
few TRBJ1-1 - TRBV5-1 TGCGCCAGCGCCCTCGGGGGGCTTGAGGCTGAAGCTTTCTTT CASALGGLEAEAFF
few TRBJ1-6 - TRBV5-1 TGCGCCAGCAGTCAACCTGTGGACAATTCACCCCTCCACTTT CASSQPVDNSPLHF
many TRBJ2-7 - TRBV7-2 TGTGCCAGCAGCTTCCAGACCTCCTACGAGCAGTACTTC CASSFQTSYEQYF
- TRBJ2-2 - TRBV6-5 TGTGCCAGCAGTTCCGGGACTGCCCCCGGGGAGCTGTTTTTT CASSSGTAPGELFF
few TRBJ2-3 TRBD2 TRBV20-1 TGCAGTGCTAGCCCTCTAGCGGAAAACGGTCGCGGGTATACGCAGTATTTT CSASPLAENGRGYTQYF
- TRBJ1-2 - TRBV6-2/TRBV6-3 TGTGCCAGCAGTACGGGGGCGTTGGACTATGGCTACACCTTC CASSTGALDYGYTF
few TRBJ2-3 - TRBV6-2/TRBV6-3 TGTGCCAGCCTCGATTTTGGGGGAGAAGATACGCAGTATTTT CASLDFGGEDTQYF